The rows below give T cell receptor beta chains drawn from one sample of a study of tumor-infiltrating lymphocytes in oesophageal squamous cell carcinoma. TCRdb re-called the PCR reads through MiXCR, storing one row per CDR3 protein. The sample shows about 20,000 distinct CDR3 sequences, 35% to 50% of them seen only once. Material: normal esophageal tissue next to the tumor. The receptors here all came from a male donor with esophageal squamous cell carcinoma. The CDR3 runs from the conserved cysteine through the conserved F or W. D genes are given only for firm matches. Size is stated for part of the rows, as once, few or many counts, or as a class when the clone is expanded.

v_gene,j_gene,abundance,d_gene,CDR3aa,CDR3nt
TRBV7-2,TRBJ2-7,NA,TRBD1,CASSSGTGRYEQYF,TGTGCCAGCAGCTCCGGGACAGGGAGGTACGAGCAGTACTTC
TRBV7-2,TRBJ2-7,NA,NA,CASSLLRAHEQYF,TGTGCCAGCAGCTTGTTGAGGGCCCACGAGCAGTACTTC
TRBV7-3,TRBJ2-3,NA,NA,CASSSAELANTQYF,TGTGCCAGCAGCTCAGCGGAACTAGCAAATACGCAGTATTTT
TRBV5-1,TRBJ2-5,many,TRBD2,CASMVAGGETQYF,TGCGCCAGCATGGTAGCGGGAGGGGAGACCCAGTACTTC
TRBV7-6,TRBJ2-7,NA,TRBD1,CASSPGQGYNEQYF,TGTGCCAGCAGCCCCGGACAGGGATACAATGAGCAGTACTTC
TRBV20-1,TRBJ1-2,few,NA,CSATQGSRGYTF,TGCAGTGCTACCCAGGGGTCTCGGGGCTACACCTTC
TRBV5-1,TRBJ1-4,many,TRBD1,CASSLSPTGLNEKLFF,TGCGCCAGCAGCTTGTCACCGACAGGGTTAAATGAAAAACTGTTTTTT
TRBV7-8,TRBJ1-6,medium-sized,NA,CATHSGQYNSPLHF,TGTGCCACCCACTCCGGACAGTATAATTCACCCCTCCACTTT
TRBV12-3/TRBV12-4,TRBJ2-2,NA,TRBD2,CASRSGSLGELFF,TGTGCCAGCAGGAGCGGGAGCTTAGGGGAGCTGTTTTTT
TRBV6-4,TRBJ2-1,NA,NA,CASIPNPTYNEQFF,TGTGCCAGCATACCCAATCCCACCTACAATGAGCAGTTCTTC
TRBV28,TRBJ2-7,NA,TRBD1,CASSLSGTAKPYEQYF,TGTGCCAGCAGTTTATCGGGGACAGCAAAACCCTACGAGCAGTACTTC
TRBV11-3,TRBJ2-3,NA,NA,CASARGWSDTQYF,TGTGCCAGCGCTAGGGGTTGGTCAGATACGCAGTATTTT
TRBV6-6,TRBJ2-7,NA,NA,CASSSLWQARSYEQYF,TGTGCCAGCAGTTCCCTCTGGCAGGCCCGCTCCTACGAGCAGTACTTC
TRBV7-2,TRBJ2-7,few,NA,CASSLGPRAYEQYF,TGTGCCAGCAGCTTAGGGCCGCGGGCCTACGAGCAGTACTTC
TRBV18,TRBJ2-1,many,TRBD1,CASSLGTANEQFF,TGTGCCAGCTCACTTGGGACAGCCAATGAGCAGTTCTTC
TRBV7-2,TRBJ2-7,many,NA,CASSLVGLLLREQYF,TGTGCCAGCAGCTTAGTGGGACTCCTCTTGAGGGAGCAGTACTTC
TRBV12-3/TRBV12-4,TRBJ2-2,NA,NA,CASSLPTGAGELFF,TGTGCCAGCAGTTTACCGACGGGGGCCGGGGAGCTGTTTTTT
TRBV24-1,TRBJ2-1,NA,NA,CATSEPGGPHNEQFF,TGTGCCACCAGTGAACCCGGGGGGCCCCACAATGAGCAGTTCTTC
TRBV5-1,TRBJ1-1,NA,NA,CASSFLLGGTEAFF,TGCGCCAGCAGCTTTCTTCTGGGGGGGACTGAAGCTTTCTTT
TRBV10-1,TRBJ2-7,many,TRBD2,CASSELAREGEQYF,TGCGCCAGCAGCGAACTAGCCAGGGAGGGCGAGCAGTACTTC
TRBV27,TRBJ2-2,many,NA,CASSLRGYTGELFF,TGTGCCAGCAGTTTGAGAGGGTATACCGGGGAGCTGTTTTTT
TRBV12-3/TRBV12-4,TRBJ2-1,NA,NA,CASSGHQETQFF,TGTGCCAGCAGTGGACACCAAGAGACCCAGTTCTTC
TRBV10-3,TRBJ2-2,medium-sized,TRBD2,CAISVSSSGRNTGELFF,TGTGCCATCAGTGTGTCTTCTAGCGGGAGGAACACCGGGGAGCTGTTTTTT
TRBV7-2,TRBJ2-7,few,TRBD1,CASSFLGQGTYEQYF,TGTGCCAGCAGCTTTCTTGGACAGGGGACCTACGAGCAGTACTTC
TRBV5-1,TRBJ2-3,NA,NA,CASSLGSGTDTQYF,TGCGCCAGCAGCTTGGGGAGTGGGACAGATACGCAGTATTTT
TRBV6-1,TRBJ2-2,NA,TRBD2,CASSEIRGGAGELFF,TGTGCCAGCAGTGAAATTCGGGGAGGGGCCGGGGAGCTGTTTTTT
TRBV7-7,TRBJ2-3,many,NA,CASSFTNTDTQYF,TGTGCTAGCAGCTTTACTAACACAGATACGCAGTATTTT
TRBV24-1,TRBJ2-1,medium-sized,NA,CATSDLGGGQDNNEQFF,TGTGCCACCAGTGATTTGGGGGGAGGACAGGATAACAATGAGCAGTTCTTC
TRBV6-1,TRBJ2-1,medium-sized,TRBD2,CASTRTSGVGLDEQFF,TGTGCCAGCACCCGGACTAGCGGGGTGGGGCTGGATGAGCAGTTCTTC
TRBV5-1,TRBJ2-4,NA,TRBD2,CASSLAGKTSSYNEQYF,TGCGCCAGCAGCTTGGCTGGGAAGACTAGCTCCTACAATGAGCAGTACTTC
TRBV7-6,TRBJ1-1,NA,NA,CASSLGLGRNTEAFF,TGTGCCAGCAGCTTAGGCCTTGGCAGAAACACTGAAGCTTTCTTT
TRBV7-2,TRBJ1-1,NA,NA,CASSLDFYNTEAFF,TGTGCCAGCAGCTTAGATTTTTACAACACTGAAGCTTTCTTT
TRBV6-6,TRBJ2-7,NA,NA,CASSYSIQGGYEQYF,TGTGCCAGCAGTTACTCGATTCAAGGGGGGTACGAGCAGTACTTC
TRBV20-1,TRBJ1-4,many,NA,CSAARTESNEKLFF,TGCAGTGCAGCTAGGACGGAATCTAATGAAAAACTGTTTTTT
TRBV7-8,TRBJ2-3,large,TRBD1,CASSADREYTQYF,TGTGCCAGCAGCGCGGACAGGGAATATACGCAGTATTTT
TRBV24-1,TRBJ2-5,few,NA,CATSDPGLPRGETQYF,TGTGCCACCAGTGACCCTGGACTCCCGCGGGGAGAGACCCAGTACTTC
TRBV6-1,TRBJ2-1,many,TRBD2,CASSLPVGTSGRALPYNEQFF,TGTGCCAGCAGCCTTCCCGTCGGGACTAGCGGGAGGGCCCTCCCCTACAATGAGCAGTTCTTC
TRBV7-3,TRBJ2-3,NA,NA,CASSLSGPGADTQYF,TGTGCCAGCAGCTTAAGTGGCCCGGGGGCAGATACGCAGTATTTT
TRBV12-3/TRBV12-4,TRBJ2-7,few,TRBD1,CASSLWGQGSEQYF,TGTGCCAGCAGTTTATGGGGACAGGGATCCGAGCAGTACTTC
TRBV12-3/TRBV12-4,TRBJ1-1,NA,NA,CASSLGPTNTEAFF,TGTGCCAGCAGTTTGGGACCCACGAACACTGAAGCTTTCTTT
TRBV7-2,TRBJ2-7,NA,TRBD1,CASSTYRGSDEQYF,TGTGCCAGCAGCACATACAGGGGCTCGGACGAGCAGTACTTC
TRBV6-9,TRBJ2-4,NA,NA,CAGGLTGSQEQYF,TGTGCCGGGGGGCTCACAGGGTCTCAGGAGCAGTACTTC
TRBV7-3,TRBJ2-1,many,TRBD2,CASSIGTSGVNEQFF,TGTGCCAGCAGCATAGGGACTAGCGGAGTTAATGAGCAGTTCTTC
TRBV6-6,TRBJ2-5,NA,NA,CASSYSNQGIGNEQYF,TGTGCCAGCAGTTACTCGAACCAGGGGATCGGCAATGAGCAGTACTTC
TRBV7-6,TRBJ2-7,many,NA,CASTPFLRVGASSTF,TGTGCCAGCACCCCTTTTTTGCGGGTCGGGGCGAGCAGTACTTTC
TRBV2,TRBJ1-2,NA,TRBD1,CASSEFDWDREPYGYTF,TGTGCCAGCAGTGAGTTTGACTGGGACAGGGAACCTTATGGCTACACCTTC
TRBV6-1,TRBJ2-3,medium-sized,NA,CASSYRADTQYF,TGTGCCAGCAGTTATAGGGCAGATACGCAGTATTTT
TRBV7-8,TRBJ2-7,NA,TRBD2,CASSLRAGDGYEQYF,TGTGCCAGCAGCCTCAGAGCGGGAGACGGCTACGAGCAGTACTTC
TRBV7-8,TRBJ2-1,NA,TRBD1,CASSLIPGQANEQFF,TGTGCCAGCAGCCTAATACCGGGACAGGCGAATGAGCAGTTCTTC
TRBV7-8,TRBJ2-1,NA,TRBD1,CASSAPGTVHLNEQFF,TGTGCCAGCAGCGCCCCCGGGACAGTCCACCTCAATGAGCAGTTCTTC
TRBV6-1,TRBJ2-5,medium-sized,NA,CASHTSGSGETQYF,TGTGCCAGCCATACCTCGGGGTCAGGGGAGACCCAGTACTTC
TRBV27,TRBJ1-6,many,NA,CASSLLLQGDSPLHF,TGTGCCAGCAGTTTATTGTTACAGGGTGATTCACCCCTCCACTTT
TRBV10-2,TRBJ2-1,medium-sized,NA,CASSPLESDEQFF,TGCGCCAGCAGCCCCTTGGAGAGCGATGAGCAGTTCTTC
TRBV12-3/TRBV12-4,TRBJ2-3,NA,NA,CASSFREWDTQYF,TGTGCCAGCAGTTTCCGGGAGTGGGATACGCAGTATTTT
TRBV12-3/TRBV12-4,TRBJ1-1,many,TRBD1,CASSAQGASTEAFF,TGTGCCAGCAGCGCACAGGGGGCGTCCACTGAAGCTTTCTTT
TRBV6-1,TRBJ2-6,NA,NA,CASDRLSGANVLTF,TGTGCCAGCGACAGGCTTTCTGGGGCCAACGTCCTGACTTTC
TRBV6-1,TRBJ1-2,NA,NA,CASTPGTAYGYTF,TGTGCCAGCACCCCCGGGACTGCCTATGGCTACACCTTC
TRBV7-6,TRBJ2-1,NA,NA,CASSFRLQEQFF,TGTGCCAGCAGCTTCCGACTACAGGAGCAGTTCTTC
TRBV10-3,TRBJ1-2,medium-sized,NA,CAIRYHSRSYGYTF,TGTGCCATCAGGTACCATTCAAGATCCTATGGCTACACCTTC
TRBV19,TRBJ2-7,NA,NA,CASSFPGRTYEQYF,TGTGCCAGTAGTTTTCCGGGACGGACCTACGAGCAGTACTTC